Described below is a single TCR beta chain sequence and its context. This CDR3 is 13 amino acids long. Germline V gene lookup returns CDR1 WSHSY and CDR2 SAAADI. The J segment lost 3 bases and the V segment lost 5 bases, leaving 3 bases of the junction unmatched. This specimen comes from a study of shared clonotypes between healthy human individuals. Deep-level settings were used for running the assay. TCRdb's table, derived via immunoSEQ multiplex PCR, lists solely in-frame clones and lacks some. The data hold 330,000 or so clones, with roughly 80% observed a single time. The chain has TRBV10-2 and TRBJ2-7; 8 bases fit TRBD1. This TCR was recovered from a young man in good health. The sample comprised memory CD4+ T cells sorted from blood. Subset specified: CD45RA-negative fraction. Here the CDR3 DNA reads TGCGCCAGCAGTTCGGACAGGGACTACGAGCAGTACTTC. Translated: CASSSDRDYEQYF.